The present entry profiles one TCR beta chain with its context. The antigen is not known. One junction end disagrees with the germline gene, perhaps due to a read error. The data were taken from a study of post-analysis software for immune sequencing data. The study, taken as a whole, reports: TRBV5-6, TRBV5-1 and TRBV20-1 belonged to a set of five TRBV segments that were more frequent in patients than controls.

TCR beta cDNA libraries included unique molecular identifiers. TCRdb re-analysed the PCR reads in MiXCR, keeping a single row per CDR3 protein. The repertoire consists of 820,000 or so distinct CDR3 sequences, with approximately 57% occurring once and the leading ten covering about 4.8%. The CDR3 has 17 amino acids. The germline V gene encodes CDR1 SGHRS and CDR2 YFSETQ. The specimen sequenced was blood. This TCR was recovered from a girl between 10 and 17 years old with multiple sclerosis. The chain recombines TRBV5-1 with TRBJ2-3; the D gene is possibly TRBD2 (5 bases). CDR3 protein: CTSSLAGIRQGTDTQYF. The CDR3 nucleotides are TGCACCAGCAGCTTGGCCGGGATAAGGCAGGGCACAGATACGCAGTATTTT. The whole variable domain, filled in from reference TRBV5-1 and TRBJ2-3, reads KAGVTQTPRYLIKTRGQQVTLSCSPISGHRSVSWYQQTPGQGLQFLFEYFSETQRNKGNFPGRFSGRQFSNSRSEMNVSTLELGDSALYLCTSSLAGIRQGTDTQYFGPGTRLTVL.